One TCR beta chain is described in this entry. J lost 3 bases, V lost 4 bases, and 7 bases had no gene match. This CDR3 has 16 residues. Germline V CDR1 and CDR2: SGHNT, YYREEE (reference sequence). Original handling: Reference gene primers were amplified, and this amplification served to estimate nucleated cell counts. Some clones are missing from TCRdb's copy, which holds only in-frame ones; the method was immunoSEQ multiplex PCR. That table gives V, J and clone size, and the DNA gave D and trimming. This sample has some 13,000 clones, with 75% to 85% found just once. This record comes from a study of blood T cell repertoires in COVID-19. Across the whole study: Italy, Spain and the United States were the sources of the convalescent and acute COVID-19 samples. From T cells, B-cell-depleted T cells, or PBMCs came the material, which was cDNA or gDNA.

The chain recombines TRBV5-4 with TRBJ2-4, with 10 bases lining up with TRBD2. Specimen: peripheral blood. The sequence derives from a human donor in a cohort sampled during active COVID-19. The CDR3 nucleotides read TGTGCCAGCAGCGAATCTAGCGGGGGAGTCAAAAACATTCAGTACTTC. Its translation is CASSESSGGVKNIQYF.